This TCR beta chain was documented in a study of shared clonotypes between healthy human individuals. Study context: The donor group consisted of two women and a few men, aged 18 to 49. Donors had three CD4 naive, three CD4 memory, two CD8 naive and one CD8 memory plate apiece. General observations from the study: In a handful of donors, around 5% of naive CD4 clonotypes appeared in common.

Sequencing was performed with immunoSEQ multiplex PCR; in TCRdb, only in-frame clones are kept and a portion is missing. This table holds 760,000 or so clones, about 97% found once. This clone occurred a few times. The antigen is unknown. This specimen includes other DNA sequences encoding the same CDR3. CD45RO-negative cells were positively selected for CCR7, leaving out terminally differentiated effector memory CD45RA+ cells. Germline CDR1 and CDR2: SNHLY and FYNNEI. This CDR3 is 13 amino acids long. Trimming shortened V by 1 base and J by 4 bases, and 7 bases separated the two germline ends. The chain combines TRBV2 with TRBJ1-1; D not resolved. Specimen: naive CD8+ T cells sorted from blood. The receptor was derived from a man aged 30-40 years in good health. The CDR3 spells CASSEGAGTEAFF. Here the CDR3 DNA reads TGTGCCAGCAGTGAAGGGGCCGGCACTGAAGCTTTCTTT.